This TCR beta chain was documented in a study of blood T cell repertoires in COVID-19. Study in general: Acute and convalescent COVID-19 samples came from the United States, Italy and Spain. Sources were T cells, B-cell-depleted T cells, or PBMCs; the material itself was cDNA or gDNA.

V was pared by 6 bases and J by 0 bases, with 12 bases between. Germline assignment: CDR1 LNHDA and CDR2 SQIVND (reference sequence). The CDR3 consists of 15 residues. In the authors' methods: It was from reference gene primer amplification that nucleated cell counts were estimated. Here immunoSEQ multiplex PCR was the method, and the copy in TCRdb shows in-frame clones only, minus some. That table gives V, J and clone size, and the DNA gave D and trimming. Of more than 85,000 clones listed, about 88% were seen once; the top ten hold over 2.5%. Material for sequencing was peripheral blood. This receptor was obtained from a woman aged 80 or over with acute or convalescent COVID-19. The V gene is TRBV19, the J gene TRBJ1-5; D might be TRBD1 (5 bases). CDR3 amino acids: CASRRQFNSNQPQHF. CDR3 in DNA: TGTGCCAGTAGGAGACAGTTTAATAGCAATCAGCCCCAGCATTTT.